The TCR beta chain described here comes from a study of blood T cell repertoires in COVID-19. About the research overall: PBMCs, B-cell-depleted T cells, or T cells provided the cDNA or gDNA that made up the material.

Germline V CDR1 and CDR2: DFQATT, SNEGSKA (reference sequence). V lost 6 bases to trimming and J lost 0 bases, with 15 bases between them. The CDR3 sequence is 15 residues long. Which cohort a participant joined came from the clinical history participants gave. Per the authors' pipeline: It was from reference gene primer amplification that nucleated cell counts were estimated. Profiled with immunoSEQ multiplex PCR; TCRdb holds only in-frame clones, not every one. The DNA gave D and trimming, while V, J and clone size come from that table. The sample gives about 340,000 clones, approximately 86% of which show up once; approximately 4% is in the top ten.

The sequence derives from a woman aged 40 to 49 with acute COVID-19. The source material was PBMCs or T cells enriched from blood (not recorded which). This chain links TRBV20-1 with TRBJ2-4; TRBD1 might be the D (6 bases). This chain's CDR3 is CSASTGSIAKNIQYF. The CDR3 DNA sequence: TGCAGTGCAAGTACAGGGAGTATAGCCAAAAACATTCAGTACTTC.